Given below is one T cell receptor beta chain in context. In the authors' workflow: Estimation of nucleated cell counts relied on the amplification of reference gene primers. The method was immunoSEQ multiplex PCR; TCRdb's version includes in-frame clones alone and lacks a portion of them. For V, J and clone size, that table is used; D and trimming come from the DNA. This sample has 220,000 or so clones; around 82% occur once, and the top ten carry roughly 3%. This entry belongs to a study of blood T cell repertoires in COVID-19. For the study at large: Sites in the United States, Italy and Spain provided acute and convalescent COVID-19 samples. PBMCs, B-cell-depleted T cells, or T cells were the source of the cDNA or gDNA that made up the material.

J lost 0 bases, V lost 4 bases, and 4 bases had no gene match. The germline CDR1 and CDR2 sequences are SEHNR and FQNEAQ (reference sequence). The CDR3 totals 18 residues. The rearrangement joins TRBV7-9 to TRBJ2-1, with 15 bases aligning to TRBD2. The clonotype was recovered from a woman aged 25-40 years who had recovered from COVID-19. Sequencing was carried out using peripheral blood. CDR3 amino acids: CASSSGLAGGASYNEQFF. The CDR3 bases are TGTGCCAGCAGCTCGGGACTAGCGGGAGGCGCCTCCTACAATGAGCAGTTCTTC.